The 21 T cell receptor beta chains below all came from one sample that was sequenced in a study of blood T cell repertoires in COVID-19 (dated by TCRdb to the early 2020s). Library preparation was by the immunoSEQ multiplex PCR assay. In its TCRdb copy, this immuneACCESS table keeps in-frame sequences only and misses some clones. Where compared with another copy, unresolved V genes explain less than half of these, and the others have no known cause. A total of 180,000 or so clones appear in this sample, around 81% of them only once. Together, the top ten hold approximately 9.9% of the sample. The sequencing input was peripheral blood. Source of these receptors: a woman aged 40 to 50 with COVID-19, enrolled during active disease.

This chain joins TRBV7-3 and TRBJ2-2, with D tentatively TRBD1 (6 bases). The CDR3 contains 16 residues. The V end was cut by 5 bases, the J end by 4 bases, with 17 bases between. In germline, CDR1 is SGHTA, CDR2 FQGTGA. CDR3 in amino acids: CASSPKGVPGTGELFF. The CDR3 DNA is TGTGCCAGCAGCCCGAAGGGGGTTCCGGGCACCGGGGAGCTGTTTTTT. The full variable domain, in which reference TRBV7-3 and TRBJ2-2 provide the parts outside the CDR3, is GAGVSQTPSNKVTEKGKYVELRCDPISGHTALYWYRQSLGQGPEFLIYFQGTGAADDSGLPNDRFFAVRPEGSVSTLKIQRTERGDSAVYLCASSPKGVPGTGELFFGEGSRLTVL.

This clone has a single count. The chain uses TRBV10-3 and TRBJ2-7; no reliable D call. The germline V gene has CDR1 ENHRY and CDR2 SYGVKD. The CDR3 has 14 residues. The ends were cut back, 3 bases at V and 3 bases at J, with 12 bases in the middle. The DNA for the CDR3 is TGTGCCATCAGTGAATTTGGAGAGTACTACGAGCAGTACTTC. Its translation is CAISEFGEYYEQYF.

This chain connects TRBV2 to TRBJ2-1; 9 nucleotides agree with TRBD1. There are 13 residues in the CDR3. Germline V gene lookup returns CDR1 SNHLY and CDR2 FYNNEI. V dropped 11 bases and J dropped 7; count of bases not matched to a gene: 9. The DNA of the CDR3 is TGTGCCGGGAACCGGGACAGGGTAAATGAGCAGTTCTTC. Protein sequence: CAGNRDRVNEQFF.

This rearrangement joins TRBV18 to TRBJ2-4; 7 bases are a match to TRBD1. Germline V gene lookup returns CDR1 KGHSH and CDR2 LQKENI. This CDR3 comprises 15 residues. Unmatched junction bases numbered 1, after V lost 1 base and J lost 1 base. The CDR3 DNA reads as TGTGCCAGCTCACCACAGGGGGCGGCCAAAAACATTCAGTACTTC. It codes for CASSPQGAAKNIQYF. The entire variable domain, with the rest obtained from reference TRBV18 and TRBJ2-4, is as follows: NAGVMQNPRHLVRRRGQEARLRCSPMKGHSHVYWYRQLPEEGLKFMVYLQKENIIDESGMPKERFSAEFPKEGPSILRIQQVVRGDSAAYFCASSPQGAAKNIQYFGAGTRLSVL.

The genes are TRBV19 and TRBJ1-5; perhaps TRBD1 as D (6 bases). V was clipped by 10 bases and J by 7 bases, with 17 bases between them. The CDR3 extends over 13 amino acids. Germline V CDR1 and CDR2: LNHDA, SQIVND (reference sequence). DNA of the CDR3: TGTGCCATTAACGACAGGACGGGGCAGCCCCAGCATTTT. It codes for CAINDRTGQPQHF. The full variable domain, its missing parts supplied by reference TRBV19 and TRBJ1-5, is DGGITQSPKYLFRKEGQNVTLSCEQNLNHDAMYWYRQDPGQGLRLIYYSQIVNDFQKGDIAEGYSVSREKKESFPLTVTSAQKNPTAFYLCAINDRTGQPQHFGDGTRLSIL.

V and J are TRBV30 and TRBJ1-5; D possibly corresponds to TRBD1 (5 bases). The CDR3 covers 14 residues. V lost 2 bases, J lost 2 bases, and 10 bases lay in between. Germline CDR1 GTSNPN, CDR2 SVGIG (reference sequence). The CDR3 nucleotides are TGTGCCTGGAGTTCCGGACACCGCAATCAGCCCCAGCATTTT. This codes for CAWSSGHRNQPQHF.

The J gene is TRBJ2-6, the V gene TRBV7-9; D is possibly TRBD2 (7 bases). V dropped 2 bases and J dropped 0 bases, with 14 bases sitting between them. This CDR3 contains 18 residues. From germline, CDR1 is SEHNR and CDR2 FQNEAQ (reference sequence). CDR3: CASSLRGAFFSGANVLTF. For the CDR3, the DNA is TGTGCCAGCAGCTTACGGGGGGCTTTCTTCTCTGGGGCCAACGTCCTGACTTTC.

This chain uses TRBV7-9 with TRBJ2-7; 8 bases line up with TRBD1. The germline CDR1 and CDR2 sequences are SEHNR and FQNEAQ (reference sequence). The CDR3 spans 14 residues. V was clipped by 5 bases and J by 4 bases; unmatched bases: 7. CDR3 in amino acids: CASSPRTGWYEQYV. In DNA, the CDR3 is TGTGCCAGCAGCCCACGGACAGGGTGGTACGAGCAGTACGTC.

V is TRBV19 and J is TRBJ1-5; the D is unclear. Trimming removed 7 bases at V and 2 bases at J, with 18 bases between. The CDR3 spans 16 residues. CDR1 is LNHDA, CDR2 SQIVND, per germline (reference sequence). Here the CDR3 reads CASKTGRWTGNQPQHF. The CDR3 DNA sequence: TGTGCCAGTAAGACGGGGAGGTGGACGGGCAATCAGCCCCAGCATTTT. Combining the CDR3 with reference TRBV19 and TRBJ1-5 gives the whole variable domain DGGITQSPKYLFRKEGQNVTLSCEQNLNHDAMYWYRQDPGQGLRLIYYSQIVNDFQKGDIAEGYSVSREKKESFPLTVTSAQKNPTAFYLCASKTGRWTGNQPQHFGDGTRLSIL.

This chain uses TRBV7-6 with TRBJ1-4, with TRBD1 as a possible D gene (6 bases). This CDR3 contains 13 residues. V lost 10 bases, J lost 7 bases, and 16 bases lay in between. Germline V gene lookup returns CDR1 SGHVS and CDR2 FNYEAQ. CDR3 in amino acids: CATRGDSREKLFF. Written as DNA, the CDR3 is TGTGCCACCAGGGGAGATAGTCGTGAAAAACTGTTTTTT.

V gene TRBV5-4 combines with J gene TRBJ1-2; 9 nucleotides match TRBD1. Trimming removed 5 bases from V and 6 bases from J; junction bases left unmatched: 20. The germline CDR1 and CDR2 sequences are SGHNT and YYREEE (reference sequence). The CDR3 has 18 residues. The CDR3 DNA reads as TGTGCCAGCAGGAGTGGTTTGGGAAACAGGGGGCGCTCGGATGGCTACACCTTC. Translating it yields CASRSGLGNRGRSDGYTF. The full variable domain, completed using reference TRBV5-4 and TRBJ1-2, is ETGVTQSPTHLIKTRGQQVTLRCSSQSGHNTVSWYQQALGQGPQFIFQYYREEENGRGNFPPRFSGLQFPNYSSELNVNALELDDSALYLCASRSGLGNRGRSDGYTFGSGTRLTVV.

This chain uses TRBV7-9 with TRBJ1-2, with D possibly TRBD1 on 5 matching bases. The CDR3 spans 13 residues. The germline V and J ends were trimmed by 5 bases and 6 bases, with 13 bases remaining between them. The germline gives CDR1 SEHNR, CDR2 FQNEAQ (reference sequence). The CDR3 spells CASSVGGRDGYTF. CDR3 nucleotide sequence: TGTGCCAGCAGCGTCGGGGGTCGCGATGGCTACACCTTC.

The chain employs TRBV7-2 and TRBJ2-2; 9 bases map to TRBD2. Germline assignment: CDR1 SGHTA and CDR2 FQGNSA. The CDR3 consists of 17 residues. After removal of 2 bases from V and 4 bases from J, the junction contained 8 bases not matched to a gene. The CDR3 nucleotides read TGTGCCAGCAGCTTATCCGTCGCACTAGCGGGCACCGGGGAGCTGTTTTTT. Its translation is CASSLSVALAGTGELFF. Using reference TRBV7-2 and TRBJ2-2 for the parts outside the CDR3, the full variable domain is GAGVSQSPSNKVTEKGKDVELRCDPISGHTALYWYRQSLGQGLEFLIYFQGNSAPDKSGLPSDRFSAERTGGSVSTLTIQRTQQEDSAVYLCASSLSVALAGTGELFFGEGSRLTVL.

The J gene is TRBJ2-1, the V gene TRBV18, with D possibly being TRBD1 (6 bases). The CDR3 is made up of 13 amino acids. CDR1 KGHSH and CDR2 LQKENI come from the germline V gene. The germline V and J ends were trimmed by 1 base and 8 bases, with 9 bases remaining between them. The DNA for the CDR3 is TGTGCCAGCTCACCACGGACAGTCGATGAGCAGTTCTTC. Translated: CASSPRTVDEQFF.

This chain links TRBV5-3 with TRBJ2-5, with D possibly matching TRBD1 (5 bases). TRBV5-3 carries the ORF label, with uncertain function. The CDR3 totals 17 residues. V was cut by 4 bases and J by 1 base, with 20 bases left in between. The CDR3 DNA follows: TGTGCCAGAAGCGTAGGGTGGGCAGGGCGGTTCCAAGAGACCCAGTACTTC. Translated, it gives CARSVGWAGRFQETQYF.

The J gene is TRBJ2-1, the V gene TRBV28; 10 bases are shared with TRBD2. CDR3 length equals 14 residues. With 5 bases clipped from V and 7 bases from J, the junction kept 5 bases outside the gene matches. Germline V CDR1 and CDR2: MDHEN, SYDVKM. The CDR3: CASSSGRAGNEQFF. CDR3 in DNA: TGTGCCAGCAGTAGCGGGAGGGCCGGTAATGAGCAGTTCTTC.

The chain links TRBV6-1 to TRBJ2-7, with 8 positions matching TRBD2. Germline V gene sequence: CDR1 MNHNS, CDR2 SASEGT. CDR3 size: 14 residues. V gave up 3 bases and J gave up 2 bases; unmatched junction bases: 3. The CDR3: CASSDGGAPYEQYF. CDR3 DNA: TGTGCCAGCAGTGACGGGGGGGCCCCCTACGAGCAGTACTTC.

CDR3 bases: TGCAGTGCTAGTGCACCGGCGGGCGGGAGCTCCTACAATGAGCAGTTCTTC. It translates to CSASAPAGGSSYNEQFF. The chain links TRBV20-1 to TRBJ2-1, with 7 nucleotides matching TRBD2. This CDR3 is built from 17 residues. Germline values: CDR1 DFQATT, CDR2 SNEGSKA (reference sequence). V gave up 3 bases and J gave up 0 bases; unmatched junction bases: 11.

This chain connects TRBV5-4 to TRBJ2-7, with TRBD2 identical over 14 bases. Germline V gene lookup returns CDR1 SGHNT and CDR2 YYREEE (reference sequence). The CDR3 is 17 residues long. V dropped 0 bases and J dropped 6; count of bases not matched to a gene: 8. The CDR3 protein is CASSLARLAGGPGEQYV. The CDR3 nucleotides are TGTGCCAGCAGCTTGGCTCGACTAGCGGGGGGGCCGGGCGAGCAGTACGTC.

This clone was picked up one time. This sequence joins TRBV19 and TRBJ1-5; a weak D match, TRBD1 (6 bases). Germline V gene lookup returns CDR1 LNHDA and CDR2 SQIVND (reference sequence). Deletions cut 5 bases from V and 0 bases from J, with 11 bases between. This CDR3 region has 15 residues. In nucleotides, the CDR3 is TGTGCCAGTAGTCAGGGGTCGTATAGCAATCAGCCCCAGCATTTT. As protein: CASSQGSYSNQPQHF.

V and J are TRBV19 and TRBJ1-6, with TRBD1 matching 10 bases. The V segment lost 6 bases and the J segment 9 bases; nucleotides outside the gene matches: 5. The CDR3 runs 14 residues. Germline CDR1 reads LNHDA; CDR2 reads SQIVND (reference sequence). In DNA, the CDR3 is TGTGCCAGTAGACGGGACAGGGGCCGTTCACCCCTCCACTTT. Translated, it gives CASRRDRGRSPLHF.